The 14 T cell receptor beta chains below come from one sample, sequenced in a study of shared clonotypes between healthy human individuals. Libraries were prepared by immunoSEQ multiplex PCR; TCRdb keeps only in-frame clonotypes and omits some of them. The repertoire holds 2 million to 2.5 million clones, 90% to 95% seen once, with 0.39% in the top ten. Material for sequencing was naive CD4+ T cells from PBMCs. Stated subset: CD45RA+ positively selected. All receptors derive from a man between 18 and 29 years old in good health. Some clones in this sample may be carry-over from other donors' samples.

The chain uses TRBV28 and TRBJ1-3; D remains ambiguous. Germline loops: CDR1 MDHEN, CDR2 SYDVKM. There are 14 residues in the CDR3. Trimming left V 6 bases short and J 1 base short, with 10 bases between. The CDR3 DNA follows: TGTGCCAGCAGACGCGGGAGGTCTGGAAACACCATATATTTT. Translating it yields CASRRGRSGNTIYF.

The CDR3 coding sequence is TGTGCCATCAGGGACTCGGCAGAGAGCACAGATACGCAGTATTTT. It specifies CAIRDSAESTDTQYF. The gene calls are TRBV10-3 and TRBJ2-3, with TRBD2 as a possible D gene (5 bases). Germline CDR1 ENHRY, CDR2 SYGVKD. Deletions cut 6 bases from V and 0 bases from J, with 13 bases between. The CDR3 runs to 15 residues.

The CDR3: CASSVHEGETQYF. The CDR3 DNA is TGTGCCAGCAGCGTACACGAAGGAGAGACCCAGTACTTC. The chain couples TRBV9 to TRBJ2-5, with unresolved D. The CDR3 contains 13 residues. CDR1 and CDR2 (germline): SGDLS, YYNGEE. V lost 1 base to trimming and J lost 4 bases, with 8 bases between them.

Here the CDR3 reads CASSLFSVRGVSVTEAFF. CDR3 nucleotides: TGTGCCAGCAGTTTATTTTCGGTCAGGGGAGTATCGGTCACTGAAGCTTTCTTT. V and J are TRBV27 and TRBJ1-1; TRBD1 is a possible D gene (6 bases). Germline lookup yields CDR1 MNHEY and CDR2 SMNVEV (reference sequence). This CDR3 has 18 residues. Trimming took off 1 base at V and 4 bases at J, with 22 bases between the two ends.

Regarding this clone: Additional DNA sequences in this sample encode the identical CDR3. V is TRBV19 and J is TRBJ2-5, with no clear D. This CDR3 has 12 amino acids. Germline CDR1 and CDR2: LNHDA and SQIVND (reference sequence). V was trimmed by 3 bases and J by 2 bases, leaving 4 bases between them. CDR3 nucleotides: TGTGCCAGTAGTATCGGGCAAGAGACCCAGTACTTC. Amino acid sequence: CASSIGQETQYF. The variable domain in full, completed from reference TRBV19 and TRBJ2-5, reads DGGITQSPKYLFRKEGQNVTLSCEQNLNHDAMYWYRQDPGQGLRLIYYSQIVNDFQKGDIAEGYSVSREKKESFPLTVTSAQKNPTAFYLCASSIGQETQYFGPGTRLLVL.

This chain connects TRBV6-1 to TRBJ2-5; TRBD2 matches 12 bases. V was clipped by 4 bases and J by 5 bases; unmatched bases: 2. This CDR3 is 14 amino acids long. Germline values: CDR1 MNHNS, CDR2 SASEGT. The CDR3 DNA is TGTGCCAGCAGTGGTCTAGCGGGAGGGGAGACCCAGTACTTC. Translated, it gives CASSGLAGGETQYF.

This sequence joins TRBV30 and TRBJ1-3; no clear D. V lost 2 bases and J lost 8, with 7 bases in between. CDR1 is GTSNPN, CDR2 SVGIG, per germline (reference sequence). This CDR3 comprises 11 residues. The CDR3 coding sequence is TGTGCCTGGAGTTCTACCGACACCATATATTTT. This sequence encodes CAWSSTDTIYF.

This clone occurred a few times. The CDR3 DNA reads as TGTGCCAGCAGCTCCTTTTCCACAGGGTACGAGCAGTACTTC. Protein: CASSSFSTGYEQYF. The chain is built from TRBV11-2 and TRBJ2-7; a possible D gene is TRBD1 (6 bases). V shed 4 bases and J shed 4 bases, with 14 bases lying between them. CDR1 and CDR2 (germline): SGHAT, FQNNGV. The length of the CDR3 is 14 residues.

V usage is TRBV5-5 and J usage is TRBJ2-7; possible D gene TRBD1, 5 bases. Trimming pared 7 bases from V and 0 bases from J, leaving 20 bases between. The CDR3 spans 16 residues. Germline-derived CDR1 and CDR2 are SGHKS and YYEKEE (reference sequence). This CDR3 reads CASRTLGNRSSYEQYF. CDR3 nucleotides: TGTGCCAGCCGTACCCTAGGGAACAGGAGCTCCTACGAGCAGTACTTC.

The chain links TRBV10-3 to TRBJ2-3; the match to TRBD1 covers 7 bases. This CDR3 has 14 residues. Germline lookup yields CDR1 ENHRY and CDR2 SYGVKD. With 10 bases clipped from V and 0 bases from J, the junction kept 7 bases outside the gene matches. The CDR3 region has the DNA TGTGCCACCAGAGCAGGGGGTAGCACAGATACGCAGTATTTT. Its translation: CATRAGGSTDTQYF.

This sequence joins TRBV5-1 and TRBJ2-5; TRBD1 agrees at 8 bases. The CDR3 consists of 15 residues. Germline V gene sequence: CDR1 SGHRS, CDR2 YFSETQ. V dropped 2 bases and J dropped 4; count of bases not matched to a gene: 7. CDR3: CASSFEGQVSETQYF. The CDR3 DNA follows: TGCGCCAGCAGCTTTGAGGGACAGGTTTCAGAGACCCAGTACTTC. Using reference TRBV5-1 and TRBJ2-5 for the parts outside the CDR3, the full variable domain is KAGVTQTPRYLIKTRGQQVTLSCSPISGHRSVSWYQQTPGQGLQFLFEYFSETQRNKGNFPGRFSGRQFSNSRSEMNVSTLELGDSALYLCASSFEGQVSETQYFGPGTRLLVL.

The rearrangement links TRBV4-1 to TRBJ1-4; D is unclear. The CDR3 loop spans 15 amino acids. V was shortened by 1 base and J by 4 bases, with 10 bases between the two germline ends. Germline values: CDR1 MGHRA, CDR2 YSYEKL. DNA of the CDR3: TGCGCCAGCAGCCAAGTTTCGGGGTTTAATGAAAAACTGTTTTTT. Its protein product is CASSQVSGFNEKLFF.

This clone occurred once. The chain couples TRBV6-1 to TRBJ1-2; D is possibly TRBD1 (6 bases). The CDR3 covers 14 residues. The germline V and J ends were trimmed by 7 bases and 0 bases, with 12 bases remaining between them. CDR1 is MNHNS and CDR2 is SASEGT in the germline V gene. Written as DNA, the CDR3 is TGTGCCAGCACTAGGACAGCAACTAACTATGGCTACACCTTC. Translation gives CASTRTATNYGYTF.

V gene TRBV28 combines with J gene TRBJ1-4, with a weak D call TRBD1 (5 bases). Germline-derived CDR1 and CDR2 are MDHEN and SYDVKM. V was pared by 5 bases and J by 4 bases, with 17 bases between. CDR3 length: 16 amino acids. CDR3 sequence reads: CASSPLTAALNEKLFF. DNA for the CDR3: TGTGCCAGCAGTCCATTGACAGCCGCGCTTAATGAAAAACTGTTTTTT.